The T cell receptor (beta chain) described here comes from a study of blood T cell repertoires in COVID-19. Study overall: The analysed material was cDNA or gDNA that came from T cells, B-cell-depleted T cells, or PBMCs.

V was pared by 4 bases and J by 2 bases, with 4 bases of the junction left unmatched. The CDR3 runs to 18 residues. Germline CDR1 reads LGHDT; CDR2 reads YNNKEL (reference sequence). In the authors' methods: Reference gene primer amplification in the assay estimated nucleated cell counts. This table comes from immunoSEQ multiplex PCR, and its TCRdb copy is limited to in-frame clones, with some not included. V, J and clone size are taken as reported in that table, and D and trimming were inferred from the DNA itself. The table shows around 170,000 clones, with around 83% occurring only once. The chain uses TRBV3-1 (or the pseudogene TRBV3-2) and TRBJ2-2; 16 nucleotides agree with TRBD2. Sequenced material: peripheral blood. The receptor was isolated from a human donor in a cohort sampled during active COVID-19. CDR3 region: CASSPGLAGGPNTGELFF. CDR3 sequence (DNA): TGTGCCAGCAGCCCGGGACTAGCGGGAGGGCCCAACACCGGGGAGCTGTTTTTT.